This passage covers 15 T cell receptor beta chains from one sample sequenced in a study of blood T cell repertoires in COVID-19 (dated by TCRdb to 2019 to 2021). The receptor library was made with the immunoSEQ multiplex PCR assay. In its TCRdb copy, this immuneACCESS table keeps in-frame sequences only and misses some clones. Where compared with another copy, unresolved V genes explain less than half of these, and the others have no known cause. The sample records 100,000 to 130,000 clones, around 64% of which are singletons. The ten largest clones capture about 2% of the sample. Sequenced input: peripheral blood. Source of these receptors: a woman aged 35 to 49 with acute or convalescent COVID-19.

This clone was counted only a few times. This chain joins TRBV4-3 and TRBJ1-3, with TRBD1 matching over 7 bases. The germline gives CDR1 LGHNA, CDR2 YSLEER. V lost 0 bases to trimming and J lost 2 bases; unmatched junction nucleotides: 7. The CDR3 runs to 17 residues. CDR3 sequence reads: CASSQDNWQGAGNTIYF. For the CDR3, the DNA is TGCGCCAGCAGCCAAGATAATTGGCAGGGGGCTGGAAACACCATATATTTT.

The V gene is TRBV6-5, the J gene TRBJ2-5, with 12 bases matching TRBD1. Unmatched junction bases numbered 2, after V lost 1 base and J lost 5 bases. From germline, CDR1 is MNHEY and CDR2 SVGAGI. The CDR3 is 15 amino acids. The DNA for the CDR3 is TGTGCCAGCAGTTACTTGGGGACAGGGGGCGAGACCCAGTACTTC. Protein product: CASSYLGTGGETQYF.

For the CDR3, the DNA is TGTGCCAGCAGTTACACGGGGAACAATCAGCCCCAGCATTTT. Residues: CASSYTGNNQPQHF. This chain uses TRBV6-5 with TRBJ1-5; D is unresolved. The V gene's germline CDR1 is MNHEY and CDR2 SVGAGI. With 2 bases removed from V and 3 bases from J, the gap between germline ends came to 8 bases. The CDR3 is 14 residues long.

The chain uses TRBV7-9 and TRBJ1-4; the match to TRBD1 covers 8 bases. V lost 0 bases and J lost 3; bases outside the gene matches: 3. This CDR3 contains 16 residues. Germline V CDR1 and CDR2: SEHNR, FQNEAQ (reference sequence). The CDR3 region has the DNA TGTGCCAGCAGCTTAGCGCCGACAGGGGCTAATGAAAAACTGTTTTTT. Its translation: CASSLAPTGANEKLFF.

The chain joins TRBV4-1 to TRBJ2-2, with 7 positions matching TRBD2. This CDR3 has 15 residues. After removal of 2 bases from V and 5 bases from J, the junction contained 5 bases not matched to a gene. The V gene's germline CDR1 is MGHRA and CDR2 YSYEKL. This CDR3 is CASSQPREGTGELFF. CDR3 nucleotide sequence: TGCGCCAGCAGCCAACCCAGGGAGGGAACCGGGGAGCTGTTTTTT.

The rearrangement uses TRBV4-2 and TRBJ1-6; D may be TRBD1 (6 bases). Germline-derived CDR1 and CDR2 are LGHNA and YNFKEQ. This CDR3 has 17 amino acids. The germline V and J ends were trimmed by 1 base and 0 bases, with 10 bases remaining between them. CDR3 sequence (DNA): TGTGCCAGCAGCCAAGCACAGGGAAGCTCCTATAATTCACCCCTCCACTTT. It codes for CASSQAQGSSYNSPLHF.

The J gene is TRBJ2-7, the V gene TRBV7-2; unclear D gene. This CDR3 has 12 residues. Germline CDR1 and CDR2: SGHTA and FQGNSA. Trimming pared 5 bases from V and 3 bases from J, leaving 8 bases between. CDR3 protein: CASSRRGYEQYF. The CDR3 nucleotides are TGTGCCAGCAGCCGTCGAGGCTACGAGCAGTACTTC.

The V and J genes are TRBV19 and TRBJ1-4; D not resolved. Trimming took off 7 bases at V and 1 base at J, with 13 bases between the two ends. Germline values: CDR1 LNHDA, CDR2 SQIVND (reference sequence). The CDR3 totals 15 residues. The CDR3 sequence is CASTPLPGTNEKLFF. CDR3 coding DNA: TGTGCCAGTACACCCCTCCCCGGAACTAATGAAAAACTGTTTTTT.

CDR3 region: CATSRIPGLETDTQYF. CDR3 nucleotide sequence: TGTGCCACCAGCAGAATACCGGGACTAGAGACAGATACGCAGTATTTT. This sequence joins TRBV15 and TRBJ2-3; TRBD2 matches 8 bases. V lost 2 bases, J lost 3 bases, and 7 bases stayed unmatched. CDR1 and CDR2 from the germline V gene are LNHNV and YYDKDF (reference sequence). The CDR3 is 16 amino acids.

This CDR3 is CASSPYRDRVSNEQFF. CDR3 nucleotides: TGTGCCAGCAGCCCCTACCGGGACAGGGTTTCCAATGAGCAGTTCTTC. The V and J genes are TRBV7-8 and TRBJ2-1; 9 nucleotides agree with TRBD1. V was pared by 5 bases and J by 6 bases, with 11 bases of the junction left unmatched. The CDR3 runs 16 residues. Looked up from germline, CDR1 is SGHVS and CDR2 is FQNEAQ. The full variable domain, with the rest looked up from reference TRBV7-8 and TRBJ2-1, is GAGVSQSPRYKVAKRGQDVALRCDPISGHVSLFWYQQALGQGPEFLTYFQNEAQLDKSGLPSDRFFAERPEGSVSTLKIQRTQQEDSAVYLCASSPYRDRVSNEQFFGPGTRLTVL.

The rearrangement uses TRBV2 and TRBJ1-5; D is perhaps TRBD1 (6 bases). The length of the CDR3 is 16 residues. The V gene's germline CDR1 is SNHLY and CDR2 FYNNEI. Trimming took off 0 bases at V and 11 bases at J, with 20 bases between the two ends. CDR3 nucleotides: TGTGCCAGCAGTGAAGCCCCCGGGACAAGTAAACGGGCCCAGCATTTT. Its translation is CASSEAPGTSKRAQHF. The variable domain in full, completed from reference TRBV2 and TRBJ1-5, reads EPEVTQTPSHQVTQMGQEVILRCVPISNHLYFYWYRQILGQKVEFLVSFYNNEISEKSEIFDDQFSVERPDGSNFTLKIRSTKLEDSAMYFCASSEAPGTSKRAQHFGDGTRLSIL.

Of note for this clone: At one end, the junction sequence differs from germline, possibly due to a read error. CDR3 in DNA: TGCAGTGCTGGAGAGCCGGGAGAGGAGTTCTTC. Amino acid sequence: CSAGEPGEEFF. The chain joins TRBV20-1 to TRBJ2-1; possible D gene TRBD2, 6 bases. From germline, CDR1 is DFQATT and CDR2 SNEGSKA (reference sequence). CDR3 size: 11 residues.

The rearrangement uses TRBV9 and TRBJ2-3; D might be TRBD1 (6 bases). CDR1 SGDLS and CDR2 YYNGEE come from the germline V gene. V was clipped by 4 bases and J by 4 bases, with 16 bases between them. The CDR3 sequence is 15 residues long. CDR3 coding DNA: TGTGCCAGCAGCTCACAGGGTGGGAAATCAGATACGCAGTATTTT. Its protein is CASSSQGGKSDTQYF.

The chain is built from TRBV3-1 (or the pseudogene TRBV3-2) and TRBJ2-7, with a possible D match to TRBD2 (5 bases). V dropped 4 bases and J dropped 3 bases, with 13 bases sitting between them. The CDR3 loop spans 14 amino acids. Germline values: CDR1 LGHDT, CDR2 YNNKEL (reference sequence). The DNA for the CDR3 is TGTGCCAGCAGCCCGATCGGACGGGGCTACGAGCAGTACTTC. It specifies CASSPIGRGYEQYF.

J is TRBJ1-3 and V is TRBV5-1, with D unclear. The CDR3 runs to 16 residues. Trimming took off 0 bases at V and 3 bases at J, with 13 bases between the two ends. Germline V gene lookup returns CDR1 SGHRS and CDR2 YFSETQ. CDR3 residues: CASSLDGLGGGNTIYF. The CDR3 nucleotides read TGCGCCAGCAGCTTGGATGGGCTAGGAGGTGGAAACACCATATATTTT. Full variable domain (rest looked up from reference TRBV5-1 and TRBJ1-3): KAGVTQTPRYLIKTRGQQVTLSCSPISGHRSVSWYQQTPGQGLQFLFEYFSETQRNKGNFPGRFSGRQFSNSRSEMNVSTLELGDSALYLCASSLDGLGGGNTIYFGEGSWLTVV.